A selection of T cell receptor beta chains follows, all from one sample in a study of shared clonotypes between healthy human individuals. Some clones are missing from TCRdb's copy, which holds only in-frame ones; the method was immunoSEQ multiplex PCR. The sample has 2,500,000 or so clones; around 90% are singletons. Specimen: naive CD4+ T cells sorted from blood. The source is a man younger than 35 in good health. Each CDR3 is given with its conserved first and last residue. The D gene is left open where the match is weak. Not all rows give a size; the values are once, few, many and, for expanded clones, a class.

j_call: TRBJ1-4
d_call: .
clone_size: .
v_call: TRBV6-5
cdr3_nt: TGTGCCAGCAGTTACGACCCTGTAATTGAAAAACTGTTTTTT
cdr3_aa: CASSYDPVIEKLFF

j_call: TRBJ2-7
d_call: TRBD1
clone_size: .
v_call: TRBV5-4
cdr3_nt: TGTGCCAGCAGTCTACCCCGGGACAGGGGGCCGAGGGAGCAGTACTTC
cdr3_aa: CASSLPRDRGPREQYF

j_call: TRBJ2-6
d_call: .
clone_size: .
v_call: TRBV28
cdr3_nt: TGTGCCATCCCGAGCTCTGGGGCCAACGTCCTGACTTTC
cdr3_aa: CAIPSSGANVLTF

j_call: TRBJ2-3
d_call: TRBD2
clone_size: .
v_call: TRBV30
cdr3_nt: TGTGCCTGGAGTTCGGGCGGGAGGACAGATACGCAGTATTTT
cdr3_aa: CAWSSGGRTDTQYF

j_call: TRBJ1-1
d_call: TRBD1
clone_size: .
v_call: TRBV5-1
cdr3_nt: TGCGCCAGCAGCCTTGGGAGACAGGGGGCGAACACTGAAGCTTTCTTT
cdr3_aa: CASSLGRQGANTEAFF

j_call: TRBJ2-1
d_call: .
clone_size: .
v_call: TRBV7-2
cdr3_nt: TGTGCCAGCAGCCGAAAGCTAGGTAATGAGCAGTTCTTC
cdr3_aa: CASSRKLGNEQFF

j_call: TRBJ2-3
d_call: TRBD1
clone_size: .
v_call: TRBV10-3
cdr3_nt: TGTGCCATCAGTGGCGACAGGGGGTACACAGATACGCAGTATTTT
cdr3_aa: CAISGDRGYTDTQYF

j_call: TRBJ2-1
d_call: .
clone_size: .
v_call: TRBV5-1
cdr3_nt: TGCGCCAGCAGCCCCGTCGGGGGCTCCTACAATGAGCAGTTCTTC
cdr3_aa: CASSPVGGSYNEQFF

j_call: TRBJ2-1
d_call: TRBD2
clone_size: .
v_call: TRBV10-1
cdr3_nt: TGCGCCAGCAGTGAGGGGTACAGCGGGAGATTGGGCAATGAGCAGTTCTTC
cdr3_aa: CASSEGYSGRLGNEQFF

j_call: TRBJ2-2
d_call: .
clone_size: .
v_call: TRBV6-6
cdr3_nt: TGTGCCAGCAGTGCACTTACGAACACCGGGGAGCTGTTTTTT
cdr3_aa: CASSALTNTGELFF

j_call: TRBJ1-1
d_call: .
clone_size: .
v_call: TRBV10-3
cdr3_nt: TGTGCCATCACCGAAAGACAGACGGCTGAAGCTTTCTTT
cdr3_aa: CAITERQTAEAFF

j_call: TRBJ1-1
d_call: TRBD1
clone_size: .
v_call: TRBV19
cdr3_nt: TGTGCCAGTAGTATAGATTGGGACAGCTACACTGAAGCTTTCTTT
cdr3_aa: CASSIDWDSYTEAFF

j_call: TRBJ2-1
d_call: .
clone_size: .
v_call: TRBV10-3
cdr3_nt: TGTGCCATCAGTGAATCCCTTAGCGGCTCCTACAATGAGCAGTTCTTC
cdr3_aa: CAISESLSGSYNEQFF

j_call: TRBJ2-1
d_call: .
clone_size: .
v_call: TRBV4-1
cdr3_nt: TGCGCCAGCAGCTCACCGGGGAGCGTTTCCTACAATGAGCAGTTCTTC
cdr3_aa: CASSSPGSVSYNEQFF

j_call: TRBJ2-7
d_call: TRBD2
clone_size: .
v_call: TRBV5-4
cdr3_nt: TGTGCCAGCAGCATGGGCGGGGGGCTTAGGGACGAGCAGTACTTC
cdr3_aa: CASSMGGGLRDEQYF

j_call: TRBJ2-2
d_call: .
clone_size: .
v_call: TRBV6-5
cdr3_nt: TGTGCCAGCAGTTATTCCCGACCTGGGACCGGGGAGCTGTTTTTT
cdr3_aa: CASSYSRPGTGELFF

j_call: TRBJ2-3
d_call: TRBD2
clone_size: .
v_call: TRBV7-2
cdr3_nt: TGTGCCAGCAGCCTAAGCGGGAGGGTGGCAGATACGCAGTATTTT
cdr3_aa: CASSLSGRVADTQYF

j_call: TRBJ1-2
d_call: TRBD1
clone_size: .
v_call: TRBV28
cdr3_nt: TGTGCCAGCAGTTTAGACAGGGTAGGCTATGGCTACACCTTC
cdr3_aa: CASSLDRVGYGYTF

j_call: TRBJ2-2
d_call: TRBD1
clone_size: few
v_call: TRBV14
cdr3_nt: TGTGCCAGCAGCCGGGACAGAACCACCGGGGAGCTGTTTTTT
cdr3_aa: CASSRDRTTGELFF

j_call: TRBJ1-2
d_call: .
clone_size: .
v_call: TRBV10-3
cdr3_nt: TGTGCCATCAGTGAGTCTGGGTATGGCTACACCTTC
cdr3_aa: CAISESGYGYTF

j_call: TRBJ1-4
d_call: .
clone_size: .
v_call: TRBV9
cdr3_nt: TGTGCCAGCAGCGGGGGGCCCGGGGCTAATGAAAAACTGTTTTTT
cdr3_aa: CASSGGPGANEKLFF

j_call: TRBJ1-2
d_call: .
clone_size: few
v_call: TRBV5-4
cdr3_nt: TGTGCCAGCAGCTTGGGCAGCGACTATGGCTACACCTTC
cdr3_aa: CASSLGSDYGYTF

j_call: TRBJ1-5
d_call: .
clone_size: .
v_call: TRBV27
cdr3_nt: TGTGCCAGCAGTTTACTCGGGTACCAAAGCAATCAGCCCCAGCATTTT
cdr3_aa: CASSLLGYQSNQPQHF

j_call: TRBJ1-5
d_call: TRBD1
clone_size: .
v_call: TRBV19
cdr3_nt: TGTGCCAGTAGTCCCCGGAGGACAGGGTTATATAGCAATCAGCCCCAGCATTTT
cdr3_aa: CASSPRRTGLYSNQPQHF

j_call: TRBJ1-4
d_call: .
clone_size: once
v_call: TRBV30
cdr3_nt: TGTGCCTGGACGCGGGGGACGAATGAAAAACTGTTTTTT
cdr3_aa: CAWTRGTNEKLFF

j_call: TRBJ1-1
d_call: .
clone_size: .
v_call: TRBV5-4
cdr3_nt: TGTGCCAGCAGCCTGAAGTCGGCGAACACTGAAGCTTTCTTT
cdr3_aa: CASSLKSANTEAFF

j_call: TRBJ1-5
d_call: .
clone_size: .
v_call: TRBV6-4
cdr3_nt: TGTGCCAGCAGTGACTCTAACAGTTATAGCAATCAGCCCCAGCATTTT
cdr3_aa: CASSDSNSYSNQPQHF

j_call: TRBJ2-1
d_call: TRBD2
clone_size: .
v_call: TRBV4-3
cdr3_nt: TGCGCCAGCAGCCAAGGTCAAGCGGGGCGGTCCTACAATGAGCAGTTCTTC
cdr3_aa: CASSQGQAGRSYNEQFF

j_call: TRBJ2-7
d_call: .
clone_size: .
v_call: TRBV19
cdr3_nt: TGTGCCAGTAGGCCCGCTGGGACCTACGAGCAGTACTTC
cdr3_aa: CASRPAGTYEQYF

j_call: TRBJ1-5
d_call: TRBD1
clone_size: .
v_call: TRBV18
cdr3_nt: TGTGCCAGCTCACCCTCACAGGGGTTTGGTAATCAGCCCCAGCATTTT
cdr3_aa: CASSPSQGFGNQPQHF

j_call: TRBJ2-2
d_call: .
clone_size: once
v_call: TRBV21-1
cdr3_nt: TGTGCCAGCAGCAAAGTAGGCCTAGCGGAACCTTGGGAGTTCAGGGAGCTGTTTTTT
cdr3_aa: CASSKVGLAEPWEFRELFF

j_call: TRBJ2-4
d_call: .
clone_size: .
v_call: TRBV6-5
cdr3_nt: TGTGCCAGCAGTTCACTACCCGGACGTGCCCAGTACTTC
cdr3_aa: CASSSLPGRAQYF

j_call: TRBJ1-5
d_call: TRBD1
clone_size: .
v_call: TRBV10-3
cdr3_nt: TGTGCCAAACAGACAGGGCTCAATCAGCCCCAGCATTTT
cdr3_aa: CAKQTGLNQPQHF

j_call: TRBJ1-6
d_call: TRBD1
clone_size: .
v_call: TRBV6-1
cdr3_nt: TGTGCCAGCAGTGCATTACAGGGGAGGGGTAATTCACCCCTCCACTTT
cdr3_aa: CASSALQGRGNSPLHF

j_call: TRBJ2-2
d_call: .
clone_size: .
v_call: TRBV5-1
cdr3_nt: TGCGCCAGCAGCTTGGGGCAGCGACAGATAACCGGGGAGCTGTTTTTT
cdr3_aa: CASSLGQRQITGELFF

j_call: TRBJ1-2
d_call: .
clone_size: .
v_call: TRBV7-2
cdr3_nt: TGTGCCAGCAGCTTAGCGCGGGGCTACACCTTC
cdr3_aa: CASSLARGYTF

j_call: TRBJ2-5
d_call: .
clone_size: .
v_call: TRBV7-3
cdr3_nt: TGTGCCAGCAGCCCGAATGGGGTAGCCCAAGAGACCCAGTACTTC
cdr3_aa: CASSPNGVAQETQYF

j_call: TRBJ2-5
d_call: .
clone_size: .
v_call: TRBV18
cdr3_nt: TGTGCCAGCTCACCAAGCCCAGAGACCCAGTACTTC
cdr3_aa: CASSPSPETQYF

j_call: TRBJ1-1
d_call: .
clone_size: .
v_call: TRBV7-3
cdr3_nt: TGTGCCAGCAGCCAGGGCATGAACACTGAAGCTTTCTTT
cdr3_aa: CASSQGMNTEAFF

j_call: TRBJ2-7
d_call: TRBD2
clone_size: .
v_call: TRBV10-3
cdr3_nt: TGTGCCATCAGCGAAGGGACTAGCGGGGGTTACGAGCAGTACTTC
cdr3_aa: CAISEGTSGGYEQYF

j_call: TRBJ1-3
d_call: TRBD1
clone_size: .
v_call: TRBV4-1
cdr3_nt: TGCGCCAGCAGCCAAGGGGGACAGTTGGCTGGAAACACCATATATTTT
cdr3_aa: CASSQGGQLAGNTIYF

j_call: TRBJ2-2
d_call: .
clone_size: .
v_call: TRBV7-9
cdr3_nt: TGTGCCAGCAGCACGAACACCGGGGAGCTGTTTTTT
cdr3_aa: CASSTNTGELFF

j_call: TRBJ2-1
d_call: .
clone_size: .
v_call: TRBV28
cdr3_nt: TGTGCCAGCACCCCTTCAAATAGTAGGTCCTACAATGAGCAGTTCTTC
cdr3_aa: CASTPSNSRSYNEQFF

j_call: TRBJ2-2
d_call: .
clone_size: .
v_call: TRBV7-9
cdr3_nt: TGTGCCAGCAGCTTATTGGGAACAGGGAACACCGGGGAGCTGTTTTTT
cdr3_aa: CASSLLGTGNTGELFF

j_call: TRBJ1-1
d_call: .
clone_size: .
v_call: TRBV6-5
cdr3_nt: TGTGCCAGGCCAGAGCGTGGAGGGGAGAACACTGAAGCTTTCTTT
cdr3_aa: CARPERGGENTEAFF

j_call: TRBJ1-3
d_call: .
clone_size: .
v_call: TRBV2
cdr3_nt: TGTGCCAGCAGGACAGACTTTGGAAACACCATATATTTT
cdr3_aa: CASRTDFGNTIYF

j_call: TRBJ2-7
d_call: .
clone_size: once
v_call: TRBV13
cdr3_nt: TGTGCCAGCAGCTTATACGGCAGGGAGTCCTACGAGCAGTACTTC
cdr3_aa: CASSLYGRESYEQYF

j_call: TRBJ2-7
d_call: .
clone_size: .
v_call: TRBV6-1
cdr3_nt: TGTGCCAGCAGTGACAGCTCGAAGCAGTACTTC
cdr3_aa: CASSDSSKQYF

j_call: TRBJ1-5
d_call: .
clone_size: .
v_call: TRBV5-5
cdr3_nt: TGTGCCAGCAGCCCGGTTAAGGTGACAGTTAGCAATCAGCCCCAGCATTTT
cdr3_aa: CASSPVKVTVSNQPQHF

j_call: TRBJ1-5
d_call: TRBD1
clone_size: .
v_call: TRBV30
cdr3_nt: TGTGCCTGGTCTCCGGGACAGCAGTACAATCAGCCCCAGCATTTT
cdr3_aa: CAWSPGQQYNQPQHF